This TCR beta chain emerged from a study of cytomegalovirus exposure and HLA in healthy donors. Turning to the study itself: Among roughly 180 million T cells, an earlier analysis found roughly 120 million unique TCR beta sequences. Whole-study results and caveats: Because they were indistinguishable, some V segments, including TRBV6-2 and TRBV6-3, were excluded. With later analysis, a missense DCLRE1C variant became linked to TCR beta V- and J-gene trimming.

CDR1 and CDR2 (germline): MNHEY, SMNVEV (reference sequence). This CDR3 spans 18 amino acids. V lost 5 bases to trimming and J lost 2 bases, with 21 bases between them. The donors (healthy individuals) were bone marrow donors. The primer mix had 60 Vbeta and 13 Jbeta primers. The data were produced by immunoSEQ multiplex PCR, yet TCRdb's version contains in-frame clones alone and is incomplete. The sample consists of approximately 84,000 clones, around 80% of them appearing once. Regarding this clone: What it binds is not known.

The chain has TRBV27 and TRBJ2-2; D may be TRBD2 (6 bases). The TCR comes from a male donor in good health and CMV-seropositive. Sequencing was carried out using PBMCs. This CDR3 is CASSGTGGDRENTGELFF. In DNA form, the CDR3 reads TGTGCCAGCAGTGGGACGGGCGGGGACCGCGAAAACACCGGGGAGCTGTTTTTT.